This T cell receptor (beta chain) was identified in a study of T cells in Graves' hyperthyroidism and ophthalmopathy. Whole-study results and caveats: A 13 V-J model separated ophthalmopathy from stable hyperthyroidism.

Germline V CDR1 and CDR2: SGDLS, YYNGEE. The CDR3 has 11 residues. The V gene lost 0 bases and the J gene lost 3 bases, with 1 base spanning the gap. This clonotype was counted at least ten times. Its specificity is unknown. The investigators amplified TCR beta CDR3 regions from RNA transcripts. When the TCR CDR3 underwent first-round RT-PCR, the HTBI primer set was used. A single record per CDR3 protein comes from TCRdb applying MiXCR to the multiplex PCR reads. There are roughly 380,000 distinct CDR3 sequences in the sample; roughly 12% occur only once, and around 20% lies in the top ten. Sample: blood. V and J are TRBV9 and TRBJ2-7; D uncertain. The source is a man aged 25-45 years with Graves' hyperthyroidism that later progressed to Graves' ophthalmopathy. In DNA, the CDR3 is TGTGCCAGCAGCGTAGACTACGAGCAGTACTTC. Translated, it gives CASSVDYEQYF.